The clone carrying this T cell receptor beta chain came up once. Its antigen is undetermined. Researchers reported sorting CD4+ naive, central memory, regulatory and stem cell-like memory cells via CD45RO/CCR7/CD25/CD127/CD95/CD27. The source of the sample is a study of beta chain features in type 1 diabetes. Whole-study context: Cells sorted and examined across all samples totaled approximately 100 million. General study findings and limits: Sampled from patients, naive, central memory and Treg TCRB repertoires appeared more similar than those sampled from healthy donors.

TCRB transcripts that were expressed got sequenced, as all of the isolated RNA had been reverse transcribed. Assay: immunoSEQ multiplex PCR; the TCRdb copy retains only in-frame clones and omits some. Among about 140,000 clones listed, about 7% were seen once. Germline-derived CDR1 and CDR2 are MGHRA and YSYEKL. The CDR3 is 14 amino acids. V was trimmed by 0 bases and J by 3 bases, leaving 8 bases between them. The clonotype comes from a woman under 40 in good health. Sequences were obtained from central memory CD4+ T cells from blood. The J gene is TRBJ1-1, the V gene TRBV4-1; perhaps TRBD1 as D (5 bases). Here the CDR3 DNA reads TGCGCCAGCAGCCAAGAACCAGGGTACACTGAAGCTTTCTTT. The encoded protein is CASSQEPGYTEAFF.